This TCR beta chain was identified in a study of T-cell memory formation after mild COVID-19. Findings of the study overall: Pre-infection memory showed some responding clones, and this suggested that cross-reactive memory joined. Clones that contracted clustered mainly in CM and EM if CD4+ and in EMRA if CD8+.

This clonotype was found many times. Its specificity is not known. Germline V CDR1 and CDR2: SEHNR, FQNEAQ (reference sequence). This CDR3 comprises 14 residues. Trimming at V came to 5 bases and at J to 1 base, leaving 4 bases not matched to a gene. The authors produced TCR alpha and TCR beta cDNA libraries with sample barcodes and UMIs by 5'RACE using constant-segment primers. TCRdb re-called the 5' RACE reads with MiXCR, one entry per CDR3 protein. The sample yields under 400,000 distinct CDR3 sequences, roughly 20% seen once. The genes are TRBV7-9 and TRBJ1-1; 7 nucleotides line up with TRBD1. The TCR comes from an adult woman who had mild COVID-19 (a few samples of this study predate the infection). Cell type and time point are not known. Sequencing was carried out using PBMCs or a T cell subset sorted from them (not recorded which). Here the CDR3 DNA reads TGTGCCAGCAGCAAGGGGGCCAGGAACACTGAAGCTTTCTTT. Its translation: CASSKGARNTEAFF.